This T cell receptor (beta chain) was obtained from a study of T-cell reconstitution after alpha-beta-depleted transplantation in children. Study findings and constraints: The main origin of T-cell counts and diversity one year after transplant was newly produced T cells. Roughly two months post-transplant, alpha-beta T cells reportedly originated from several hundred graft clones that had expanded. For some patients, TCRbeta diversity was high at day 60 because of recipient T cells and thymic progenitors that survived.

This clonotype came up many times. The antigen is not known. Unique molecular identifiers were used to barcode this TCRbeta library. TCRdb reanalysed the PCR reads using MiXCR and keeps one entry per CDR3 protein. The profile shows around 300,000 distinct CDR3 sequences, almost 8% of them singletons. Trimming stripped 8 bases from V and 4 bases from J, with 9 bases between. Germline V gene lookup returns CDR1 MNHEY and CDR2 SMNVEV (reference sequence). The CDR3 is 11 amino acids. The TCR sequence derives from a female patient aged 2-15 years who had a stem cell transplant for Fanconi anemia, so the T cells may come from the graft donor. Sequencing used peripheral blood, obtained 360 days after TCRalphabeta/CD19-depleted stem cell transplant. This chain joins TRBV27 and TRBJ2-7, with a weak D call TRBD1 (5 bases). For the CDR3, the DNA is TGTGCCAGCGGCAAGGGGTACGAGCAGTACTTC. It specifies CASGKGYEQYF.